This T cell receptor (beta chain) was obtained from a study of T cell repertoires in cytomegalovirus infection. Study-wide findings and caveats: CMV-specific TCR beta clonotypes restricted by HLA-C were the ones dominating the ex vivo response.

The CDR3 runs 14 residues. With 5 bases clipped from V and 2 bases from J, the junction kept 2 bases outside the gene matches. TCRdb reprocessed the reads with MiXCR, giving one entry per CDR3 protein. The sample consists of around 300,000 distinct CDR3 sequences, about 25% of them appearing once. In this sample, this clonotype turned up a few times. The antigen remains unidentified. V gene TRBV12-3 or TRBV12-4 combines with J gene TRBJ2-2, with 7 bases that match TRBD2. The specimen was cultured PBMCs, collected from culture after CMV antigen stimulation. This clonotype was sampled from a human donor in good health (CMV status not recorded). Some clones in this sample may be carry-over from other donors' samples. CDR3 in amino acids: CASSKRENTGELFF. Here the CDR3 DNA reads TGTGCCAGCAGTAAGCGGGAAAACACCGGGGAGCTGTTTTTT.